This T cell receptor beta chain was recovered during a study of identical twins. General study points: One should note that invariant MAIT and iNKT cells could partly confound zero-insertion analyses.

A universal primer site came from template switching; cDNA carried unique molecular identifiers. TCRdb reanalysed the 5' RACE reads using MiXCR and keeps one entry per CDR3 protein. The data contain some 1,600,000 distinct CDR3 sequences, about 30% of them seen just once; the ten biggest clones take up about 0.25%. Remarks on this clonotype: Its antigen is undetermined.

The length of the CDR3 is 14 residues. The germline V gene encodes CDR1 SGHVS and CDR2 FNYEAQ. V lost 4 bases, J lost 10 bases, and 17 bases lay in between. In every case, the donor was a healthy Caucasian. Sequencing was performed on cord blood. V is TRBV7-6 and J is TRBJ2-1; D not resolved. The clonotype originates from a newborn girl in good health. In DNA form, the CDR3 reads TGTGCCAGCAGCTCGCAGGAACTAACCTACGAGCAGTTCTTC. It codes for CASSSQELTYEQFF.